This T cell receptor (beta chain) was sequenced for a study of T-cell memory formation after mild COVID-19 (dated by TCRdb to about 2021). Turning to the overall study: TCR sequence clusters from the two donors were largely donor specific. In two donors, T-cell clones that expanded and contracted after mild COVID-19 were followed by sequencing TCRalpha and TCRbeta repertoires longitudinally. Two young, previously healthy adult volunteers, one female and one male, were included in the cohort. What the research found in general, with its limitations: SARS-CoV-2 specificity was not confirmed for the second-wave clones peaking on day 37. Some responding clones were detected in pre-infection memory, which suggested that pre-existing cross-reactive memory T cells had joined the SARS-CoV-2 response. The study covered only a couple of mild cases, and larger cohorts including severe cases with pre-infection samples were considered necessary. From day 15 to 85, contracting clones showed balanced CD4/CD8 phenotypes, whereas a second wave of clones that expanded from day 15 to 37 leaned towards CD4+. Contracting CD4+ clones were found mainly in CM and EM memory subsets, while CD8+ clones were enriched in EMRA.

The data were produced on an Illumina NovaSeq 6000. TCRalpha and TCRbeta cDNA libraries were built by 5'RACE with constant-segment primers, adding sample barcodes and unique molecular identifiers. RNA was extracted from every sample with Trizol reagent. Libraries were amplified in two PCR steps, with a second sample barcode and Illumina TruSeq adapters added in the second step. Sequencing of libraries was performed on an Illumina NovaSeq with 2 x 150 bp paired-end reads. As for the original processing: Demultiplexing of reads and collapsing into UMI-guided consensus sequences were performed with migec v1.2.7. With mixcr v2.1.11, UMI consensuses were aligned to TRA and TRB V and J templates and assembled into clonotypes. Expanded or contracted clonotypes were those called significant by both edgeR and NoisET, with noise models trained on biological replicates. For edgeR calls, the thresholds were a false discovery rate-adjusted p below 0.01 and a log2 fold-change of 1. PCA with hierarchical clustering of max-normalized trajectories of the 1000 most abundant clonotypes was used as exploratory dynamics analysis. Separately sequenced CD4+ and CD8+ repertoires were used to assign the CD4 or CD8 phenotype of responding clones. The public reads were reanalyzed by TCRdb: fastp trimming at Q25, MiXCR alignment, in-frame beta chains only. Every distinct CDR3 protein forms one entry, paired with its most common genes and DNA. These V and J calls are TCRdb output, not the study's own analysis. The sample table contains fewer than 500,000 distinct CDR3 sequences; only one count was recorded for about 23% of them. Of the sample, under 15% is held by the ten largest clones.

Trimming costs V 5 bases and J 10 bases, and their ends lie 18 bases apart. Taken from cysteine to phenylalanine, the CDR3 has 15 residues. Only the CDR3 region is kept as DNA, spanning 45 bases read in frame from base 1. Ficoll-Paque density gradient centrifugation was used to isolate PBMCs. Notes on this clonotype: The antigen it binds to is not known. Base quality data are lacking; no much larger clone is found one base away.

The specimen sequenced was PBMCs or a T cell subset sorted from them (not recorded which). The chain joins TRBV12-3 or TRBV12-4 to TRBJ1-6; TRBD1 might be the D gene, on 5 matching bases. The TCR sequence derives from an adult woman who had mild COVID-19 (a few samples of this study predate the infection). The sample titles of this study are shuffled in the database, so cell type and time point are left out; the donor was told from shared clones. The CDR3 here reads CASSPRAGSGSPLHF. The base sequence is TGTGCCAGCAGTCCCAGGGCAGGGAGCGGCTCACCCCTCCACTTT.